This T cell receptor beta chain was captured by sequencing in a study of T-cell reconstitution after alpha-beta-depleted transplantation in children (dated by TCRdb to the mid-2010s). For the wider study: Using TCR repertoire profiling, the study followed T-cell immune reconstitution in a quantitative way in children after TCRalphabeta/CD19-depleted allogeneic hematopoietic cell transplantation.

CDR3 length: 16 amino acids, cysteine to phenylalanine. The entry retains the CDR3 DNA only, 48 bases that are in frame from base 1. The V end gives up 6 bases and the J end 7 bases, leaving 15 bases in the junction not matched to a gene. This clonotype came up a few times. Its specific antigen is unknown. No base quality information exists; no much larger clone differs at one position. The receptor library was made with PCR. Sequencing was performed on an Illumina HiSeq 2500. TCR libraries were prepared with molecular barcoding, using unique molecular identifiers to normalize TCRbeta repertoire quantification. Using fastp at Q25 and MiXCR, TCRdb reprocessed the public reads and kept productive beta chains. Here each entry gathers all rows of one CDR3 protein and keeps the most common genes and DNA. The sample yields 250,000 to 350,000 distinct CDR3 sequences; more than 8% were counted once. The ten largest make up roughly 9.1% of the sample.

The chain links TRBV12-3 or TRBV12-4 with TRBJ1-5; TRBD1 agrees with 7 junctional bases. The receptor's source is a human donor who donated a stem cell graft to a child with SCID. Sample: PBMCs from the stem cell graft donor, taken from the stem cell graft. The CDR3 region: CASSPQGLLRGQPQHF. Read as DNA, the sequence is TGTGCCAGCAGCCCACAGGGCCTACTCAGGGGGCAGCCCCAGCATTTT.